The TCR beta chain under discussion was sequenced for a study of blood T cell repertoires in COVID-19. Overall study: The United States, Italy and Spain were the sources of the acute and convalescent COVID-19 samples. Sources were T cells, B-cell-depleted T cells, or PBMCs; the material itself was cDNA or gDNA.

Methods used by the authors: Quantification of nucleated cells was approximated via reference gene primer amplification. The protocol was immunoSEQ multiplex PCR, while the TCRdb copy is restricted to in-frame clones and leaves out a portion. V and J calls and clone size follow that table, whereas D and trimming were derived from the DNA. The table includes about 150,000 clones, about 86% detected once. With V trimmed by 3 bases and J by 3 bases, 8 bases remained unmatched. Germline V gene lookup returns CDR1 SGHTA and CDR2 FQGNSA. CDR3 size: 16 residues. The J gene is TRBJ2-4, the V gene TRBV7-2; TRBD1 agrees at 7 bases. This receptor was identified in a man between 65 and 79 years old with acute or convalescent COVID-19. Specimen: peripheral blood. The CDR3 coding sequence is TGTGCCAGCAGCTTGGCGAGGGGGCAGGGCAAAAACATTCAGTACTTC. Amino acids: CASSLARGQGKNIQYF.